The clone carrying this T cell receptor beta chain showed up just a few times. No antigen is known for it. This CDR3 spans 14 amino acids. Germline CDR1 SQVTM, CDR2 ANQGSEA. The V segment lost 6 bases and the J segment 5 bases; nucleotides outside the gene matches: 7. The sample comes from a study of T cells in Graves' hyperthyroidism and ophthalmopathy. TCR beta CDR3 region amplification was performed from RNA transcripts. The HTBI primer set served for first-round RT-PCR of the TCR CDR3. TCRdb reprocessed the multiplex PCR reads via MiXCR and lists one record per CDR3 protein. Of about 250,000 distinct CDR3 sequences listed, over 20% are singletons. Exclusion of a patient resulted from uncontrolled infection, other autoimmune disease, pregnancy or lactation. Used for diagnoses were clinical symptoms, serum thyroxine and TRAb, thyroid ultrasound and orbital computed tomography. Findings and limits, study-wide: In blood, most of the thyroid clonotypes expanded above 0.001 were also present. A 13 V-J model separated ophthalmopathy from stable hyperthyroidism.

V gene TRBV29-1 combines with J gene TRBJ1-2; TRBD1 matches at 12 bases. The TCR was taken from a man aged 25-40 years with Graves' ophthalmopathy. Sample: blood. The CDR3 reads CSVAPGQGAYGYTF. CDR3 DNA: TGCAGCGTGGCCCCGGGACAGGGGGCATATGGCTACACCTTC. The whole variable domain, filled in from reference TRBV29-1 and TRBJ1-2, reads SAVISQKPSRDICQRGTSLTIQCQVDSQVTMMFWYRQQPGQSLTLIATANQGSEATYESGFVIDKFPISRPNLTFSTLTVSNMSPEDSSIYLCSVAPGQGAYGYTFGSGTRLTVV.